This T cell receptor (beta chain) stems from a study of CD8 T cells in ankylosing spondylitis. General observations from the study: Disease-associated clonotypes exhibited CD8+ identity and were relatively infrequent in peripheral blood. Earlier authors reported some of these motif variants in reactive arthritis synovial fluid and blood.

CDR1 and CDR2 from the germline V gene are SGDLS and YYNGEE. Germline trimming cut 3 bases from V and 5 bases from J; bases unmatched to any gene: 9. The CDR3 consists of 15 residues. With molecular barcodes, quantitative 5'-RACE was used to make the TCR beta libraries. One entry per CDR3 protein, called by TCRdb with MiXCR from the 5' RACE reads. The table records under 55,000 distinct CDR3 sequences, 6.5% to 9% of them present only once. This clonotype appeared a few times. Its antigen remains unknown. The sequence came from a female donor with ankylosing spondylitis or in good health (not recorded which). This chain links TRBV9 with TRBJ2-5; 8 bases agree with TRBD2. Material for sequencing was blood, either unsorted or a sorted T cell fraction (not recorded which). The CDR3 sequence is CASSAGRGVDETQYF. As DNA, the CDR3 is TGTGCCAGCAGCGCGGGGCGGGGGGTTGACGAGACCCAGTACTTC.